The 17 T cell receptor beta chains below come from one sample, sequenced in a study of blood T cell repertoires in COVID-19. TCRdb keeps only in-frame clones here, not all; method: immunoSEQ multiplex PCR. The sample contains roughly 190,000 clones, roughly 87% of which appear only once. The sequencing sample was made of peripheral blood. Every receptor here comes from a woman in her sixties with COVID-19, enrolled during active disease.

V and J are TRBV28 and TRBJ1-6, with a tentative D call TRBD1 (5 bases). Germline loops: CDR1 MDHEN, CDR2 SYDVKM. This CDR3 comprises 15 residues. Trimming took 6 bases from V and 5 from J, leaving 14 bases between them. CDR3 sequence (DNA): TGTGCCAGCAGGGGGCTCCAAGGGGATAATTCACCCCTCCACTTT. Amino acid sequence: CASRGLQGDNSPLHF. Complete variable domain (other parts from reference TRBV28 and TRBJ1-6): DVKVTQSSRYLVKRTGEKVFLECVQDMDHENMFWYRQDPGLGLRLIYFSYDVKMKEKGDIPEGYSVSREKKERFSLILESASTNQTSMYLCASRGLQGDNSPLHFGNGTRLTVT.

The count of this clone is one. This chain joins TRBV11-2 and TRBJ1-1; D is ambiguous. CDR1 and CDR2 from the germline V gene are SGHAT and FQNNGV. The CDR3 consists of 13 residues. The ends were cut back, 3 bases at V and 6 bases at J, with 11 bases in the middle. CDR3 residues: CASSFGRMAEAFF. CDR3 nucleotide sequence: TGTGCCAGCAGCTTCGGGAGGATGGCTGAAGCTTTCTTT.

The chain combines TRBV9 with TRBJ2-3; D remains unclear. The V gene's germline CDR1 is SGDLS and CDR2 YYNGEE. The V gene lost 4 bases and the J gene lost 4 bases, with 7 bases spanning the gap. This CDR3 is built from 12 residues. CDR3 sequence: CASSPMSDTQYF. CDR3 nucleotide sequence: TGTGCCAGCAGCCCCATGTCAGATACGCAGTATTTT.

CDR3 loop: CASSRRGSGLSMDEQFF. CDR3 in DNA: TGTGCCAGCAGCCGGCGGGGTAGCGGGTTATCTATGGATGAGCAGTTCTTC. The chain uses TRBV7-2 and TRBJ2-1, with 7 bases lining up with TRBD2. Germline V CDR1 and CDR2: SGHTA, FQGNSA. V was clipped by 5 bases and J by 8 bases; unmatched bases: 18. The CDR3 sequence is 17 residues long.

The chain recombines TRBV5-1 with TRBJ1-6, with TRBD1 matching 8 bases. The V gene end was trimmed by 4 bases and the J gene end by 9 bases; junction bases not matched to a gene: 12. The CDR3 has 16 residues. Looked up from germline, CDR1 is SGHRS and CDR2 is YFSETQ. The CDR3 nucleotides read TGCGCCAGCAGCGGAATGACAGGGGTAGGGTCTTCACCCCTCCACTTT. Translation gives CASSGMTGVGSSPLHF.

This clone was observed once. The V call is TRBV4-2, the J call TRBJ2-2, with D maybe TRBD1 (6 bases). V lost 4 bases to trimming and J lost 7 bases, with 16 bases between them. CDR1 LGHNA and CDR2 YNFKEQ come from the germline V gene. This CDR3 has 15 amino acids. CDR3 DNA: TGTGCCAGCAGCCGCATTACAGGGTCTCACGGGGAGCTGTTTTTT. This sequence encodes CASSRITGSHGELFF.

The rearrangement uses TRBV28 and TRBJ2-4; D perhaps matches TRBD1 (6 bases). V shed 2 bases and J shed 13 bases, with 12 bases lying between them. CDR3 length equals 12 residues. In germline, CDR1 is MDHEN, CDR2 SYDVKM. CDR3 coding DNA: TGTGCCAGCAGTTTAAACAGGGCCCACCAGTACTTC. Encoded protein: CASSLNRAHQYF.

The CDR3 is CASSSPGLAGKNEQFF. CDR3 sequence (DNA): TGTGCCAGCAGCTCGCCGGGACTAGCGGGAAAAAATGAGCAGTTCTTC. This sequence joins TRBV7-3 and TRBJ2-1, with 13 bases fitting TRBD2. The CDR3 is 16 amino acids. CDR1 and CDR2 from the germline V gene are SGHTA and FQGTGA. The V segment lost 4 bases and the J segment 7 bases; nucleotides outside the gene matches: 7.

The chain combines TRBV7-2 with TRBJ2-5, with 8 bases identical to TRBD1. The CDR3 totals 15 residues. Germline V lookup: CDR1 SGHTA, CDR2 FQGNSA. V lost 5 bases to trimming and J lost 5 bases; unmatched junction nucleotides: 10. The CDR3 DNA sequence: TGTGCCAGCAGCATCGACAGGGGAGAGTGGGAGACCCAGTACTTC. Translation gives CASSIDRGEWETQYF. The whole variable domain, filled in from reference TRBV7-2 and TRBJ2-5, reads GAGVSQSPSNKVTEKGKDVELRCDPISGHTALYWYRQSLGQGLEFLIYFQGNSAPDKSGLPSDRFSAERTGGSVSTLTIQRTQQEDSAVYLCASSIDRGEWETQYFGPGTRLLVL.

This clone has a single count. The J gene is TRBJ2-7, the V gene TRBV19; 10 nucleotides agree with TRBD1. The CDR3 is made up of 15 amino acids. J was trimmed by 4 bases and V by 5 bases; bases with no gene match: 8. CDR1 and CDR2 from the germline V gene are LNHDA and SQIVND (reference sequence). In DNA form, the CDR3 reads TGTGCCAGTAGTTGGAAGGACAGGGGGGGATACGAGCAGTACTTC. It translates to CASSWKDRGGYEQYF.

The CDR3, as DNA: TGTGCCAGCAGACCGGGGGGGCGAGAGACCCAGTACTTC. Its protein product is CASRPGGRETQYF. V is TRBV3-1 (or the pseudogene TRBV3-2) and J is TRBJ2-5, with 8 bases lining up with TRBD2. This CDR3 is 13 amino acids long. Germline V gives CDR1 LGHDT, CDR2 YNNKEL (reference sequence). The trim removed 6 bases at V and 4 bases at J, leaving 4 bases unmatched.

This chain links TRBV19 with TRBJ2-3; maybe TRBD2 (5 bases). The CDR3 runs 15 residues. The ends were cut back, 3 bases at V and 0 bases at J, with 10 bases in the middle. In germline, CDR1 is LNHDA, CDR2 SQIVND (reference sequence). In DNA, the CDR3 is TGTGCCAGTAGTATTTTCCGGGGAAGCACAGATACGCAGTATTTT. This gives the protein CASSIFRGSTDTQYF.

This chain connects TRBV6-4 to TRBJ2-3; 7 bases agree with TRBD2. The CDR3 extends over 15 amino acids. Germline CDR1 reads MRHNA; CDR2 reads SNTAGT. J was trimmed by 2 bases and V by 0 bases; bases with no gene match: 2. In DNA form, the CDR3 reads TGTGCCAGCAGTGACTCGAGCGGGACCACAGATACGCAGTATTTT. Its translation: CASSDSSGTTDTQYF.

Many counts were recorded for this clone. The J gene is TRBJ1-6, the V gene TRBV19; D call uncertain. V was clipped by 5 bases and J by 10 bases, with 18 bases between them. Germline CDR1 reads LNHDA; CDR2 reads SQIVND (reference sequence). The CDR3 is made up of 15 amino acids. CDR3 in amino acids: CASSGALGEESPLHF. CDR3 DNA sequence: TGTGCCAGTAGTGGAGCCCTCGGGGAGGAGTCACCCCTCCACTTT.

V and J are TRBV29-1 and TRBJ2-5; D unresolved. The CDR3 totals 15 residues. V dropped 0 bases and J dropped 1 base, with 12 bases sitting between them. Germline V gene lookup returns CDR1 SQVTM and CDR2 ANQGSEA. For the CDR3, the DNA is TGCAGCGTTGAAGAATCCAGTCTCCTCCAAGAGACCCAGTACTTC. Protein sequence: CSVEESSLLQETQYF.

The chain recombines TRBV4-3 with TRBJ1-1; possibly TRBD1 for D (5 bases). V lost 0 bases and J 7 bases, leaving 9 bases between the germline ends. This CDR3 has 13 amino acids. Per the germline V gene, CDR1 is LGHNA and CDR2 is YSLEER. This CDR3 is CASSQEGQGEAFF. CDR3 nucleotides: TGCGCCAGCAGCCAAGAAGGGCAGGGTGAAGCTTTCTTT.

The rearrangement joins TRBV5-1 to TRBJ2-2; no firm D call. CDR3 length: 16 amino acids. With 1 base removed from V and 4 bases from J, the gap between germline ends came to 14 bases. Per germline, CDR1 SGHRS and CDR2 YFSETQ. For the CDR3, the DNA is TGCGCCAGCAGCTTGAGTCGGCGACCGGGCACCGGGGAGCTGTTTTTT. It translates to CASSLSRRPGTGELFF.